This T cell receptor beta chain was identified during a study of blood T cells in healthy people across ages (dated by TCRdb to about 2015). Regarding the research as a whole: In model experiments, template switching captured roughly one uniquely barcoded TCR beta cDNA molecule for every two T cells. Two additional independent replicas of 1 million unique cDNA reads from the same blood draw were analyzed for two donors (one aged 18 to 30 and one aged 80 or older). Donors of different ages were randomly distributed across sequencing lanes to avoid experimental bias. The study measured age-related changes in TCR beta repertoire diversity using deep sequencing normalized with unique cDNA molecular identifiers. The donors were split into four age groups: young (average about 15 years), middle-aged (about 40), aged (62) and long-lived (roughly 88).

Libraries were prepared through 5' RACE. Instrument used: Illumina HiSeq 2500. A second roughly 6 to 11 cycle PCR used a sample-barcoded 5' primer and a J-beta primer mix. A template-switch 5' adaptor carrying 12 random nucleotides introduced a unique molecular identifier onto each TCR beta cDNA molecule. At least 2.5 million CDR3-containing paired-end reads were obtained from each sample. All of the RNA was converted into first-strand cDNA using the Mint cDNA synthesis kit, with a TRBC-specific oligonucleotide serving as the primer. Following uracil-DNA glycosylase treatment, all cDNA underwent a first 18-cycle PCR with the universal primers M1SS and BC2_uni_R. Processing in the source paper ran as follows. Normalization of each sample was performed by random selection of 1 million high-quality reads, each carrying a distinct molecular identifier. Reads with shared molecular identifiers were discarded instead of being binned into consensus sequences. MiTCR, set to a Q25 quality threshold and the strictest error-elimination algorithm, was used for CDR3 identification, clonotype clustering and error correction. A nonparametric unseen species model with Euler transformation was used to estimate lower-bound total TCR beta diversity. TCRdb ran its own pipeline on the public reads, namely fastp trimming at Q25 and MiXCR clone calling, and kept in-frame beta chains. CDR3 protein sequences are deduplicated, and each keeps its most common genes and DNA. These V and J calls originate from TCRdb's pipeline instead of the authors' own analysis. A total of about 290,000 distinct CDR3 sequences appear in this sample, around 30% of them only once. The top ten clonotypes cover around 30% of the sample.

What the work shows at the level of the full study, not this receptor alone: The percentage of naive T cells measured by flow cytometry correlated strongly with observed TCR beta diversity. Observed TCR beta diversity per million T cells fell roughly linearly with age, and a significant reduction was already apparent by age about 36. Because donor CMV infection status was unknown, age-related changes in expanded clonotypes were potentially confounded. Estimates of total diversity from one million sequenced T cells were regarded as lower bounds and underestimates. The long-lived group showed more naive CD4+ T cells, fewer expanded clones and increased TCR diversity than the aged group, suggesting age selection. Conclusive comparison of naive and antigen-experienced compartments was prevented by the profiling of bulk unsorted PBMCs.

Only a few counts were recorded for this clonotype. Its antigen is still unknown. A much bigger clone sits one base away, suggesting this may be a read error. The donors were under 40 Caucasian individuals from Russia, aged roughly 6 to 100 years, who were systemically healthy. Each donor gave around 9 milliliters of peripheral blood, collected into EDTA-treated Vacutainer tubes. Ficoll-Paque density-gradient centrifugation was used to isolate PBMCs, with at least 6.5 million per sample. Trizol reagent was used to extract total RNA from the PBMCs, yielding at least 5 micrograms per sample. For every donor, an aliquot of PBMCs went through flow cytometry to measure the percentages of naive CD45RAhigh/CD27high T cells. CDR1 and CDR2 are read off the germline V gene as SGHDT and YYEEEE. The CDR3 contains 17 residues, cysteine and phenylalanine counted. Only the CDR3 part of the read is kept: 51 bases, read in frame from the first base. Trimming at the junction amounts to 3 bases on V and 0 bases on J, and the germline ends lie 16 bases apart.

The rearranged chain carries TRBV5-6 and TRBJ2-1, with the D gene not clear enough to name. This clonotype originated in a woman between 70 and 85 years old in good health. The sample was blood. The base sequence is TGTGCCAGCAGCTCCGTAGCACTTGCGAGCTCCTACAATGAGCAGTTCTTC. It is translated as CASSSVALASSYNEQFF. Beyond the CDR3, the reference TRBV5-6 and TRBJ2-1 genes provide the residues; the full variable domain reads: DAGVTQSPTHLIKTRGQQVTLRCSPKSGHDTVSWYQQALGQGPQFIFQYYEEEERQRGNFPDRFSGHQFPNYSSELNVNALLLGDSALYLCASSSVALASSYNEQFFGPGTRLTVL.